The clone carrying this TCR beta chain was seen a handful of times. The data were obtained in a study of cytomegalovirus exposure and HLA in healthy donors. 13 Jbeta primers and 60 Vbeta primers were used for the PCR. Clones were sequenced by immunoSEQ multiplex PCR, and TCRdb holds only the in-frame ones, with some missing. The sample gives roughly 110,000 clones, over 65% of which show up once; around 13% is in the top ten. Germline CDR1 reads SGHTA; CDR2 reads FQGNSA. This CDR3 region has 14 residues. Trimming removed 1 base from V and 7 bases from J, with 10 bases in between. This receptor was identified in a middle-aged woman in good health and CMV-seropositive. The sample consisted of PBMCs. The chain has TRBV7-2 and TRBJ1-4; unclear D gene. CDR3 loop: CASSLVTGSEKLFF. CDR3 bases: TGTGCCAGCAGCTTAGTCACCGGGAGTGAAAAACTGTTTTTT.